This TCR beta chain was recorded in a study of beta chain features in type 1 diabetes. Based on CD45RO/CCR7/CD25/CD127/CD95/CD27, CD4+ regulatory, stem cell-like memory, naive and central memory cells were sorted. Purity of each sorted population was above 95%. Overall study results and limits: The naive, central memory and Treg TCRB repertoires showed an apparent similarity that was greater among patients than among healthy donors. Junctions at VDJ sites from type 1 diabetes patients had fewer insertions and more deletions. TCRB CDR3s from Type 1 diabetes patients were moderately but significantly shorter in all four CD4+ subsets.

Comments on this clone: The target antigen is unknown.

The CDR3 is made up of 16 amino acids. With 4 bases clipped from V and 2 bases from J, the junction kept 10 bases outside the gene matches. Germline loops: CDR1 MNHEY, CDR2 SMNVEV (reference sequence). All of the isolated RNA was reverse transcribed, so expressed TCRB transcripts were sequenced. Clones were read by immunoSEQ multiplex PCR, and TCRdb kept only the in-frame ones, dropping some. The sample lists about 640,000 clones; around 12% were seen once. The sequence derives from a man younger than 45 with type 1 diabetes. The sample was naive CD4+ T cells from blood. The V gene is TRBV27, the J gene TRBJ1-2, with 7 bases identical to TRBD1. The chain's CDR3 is CASSSLTRGSNYGYTF. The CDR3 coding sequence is TGTGCCAGCAGTTCCCTAACCAGGGGGTCCAACTATGGCTACACCTTC.